The rows below give T cell receptor beta chains drawn from one sample of a study of blood T cells in healthy people across ages. TCRdb re-analysed the 5' RACE reads in MiXCR, keeping a single row per CDR3 protein. The sample contains hundreds of thousands of distinct CDR3 sequences, 58% of which appear only once. The sequenced material came from blood. The receptors were sampled from a man younger than 40 in good health. CDR3s include the opening cysteine and the closing phenylalanine or tryptophan. D genes are given only for firm matches. A row's size may be missing; if present it is once, few, many or a size class.

>-|-|TRBJ2-3|TRBV27
CASSMILQGGPSTDTQYF
TGTGCCAGCAGCATGATCCTACAGGGCGGACCAAGCACAGATACGCAGTATTTT
>-|-|TRBJ2-7|TRBV18
CASSPESYEQYF
TGTGCCAGCTCACCAGAGTCCTACGAGCAGTACTTC
>-|-|TRBJ2-7|TRBV7-2
CASSFSGQTVTGSYEQYF
TGTGCCAGCAGCTTTTCGGGACAAACAGTCACGGGCTCCTACGAGCAGTACTTC
>-|many|TRBJ2-5|TRBV5-1
CASSLEGQETQYF
TGTGCCAGCAGTTTAGAGGGACAAGAGACCCAGTACTTC
>-|-|TRBJ1-5|TRBV19
CASSIDSGNQPQHF
TGTGCCAGTAGTATAGACAGCGGCAATCAGCCCCAGCATTTT
>-|once|TRBJ2-7|TRBV7-2
CASSLQGGDTYEQYF
TGTGCCAGCAGCTTACAGGGGGGCGATACCTACGAGCAGTACTTC
>-|-|TRBJ2-1|TRBV12-3/TRBV12-4
CASSSRVKEQFF
TGTGCCAGCAGTAGCAGGGTCAAGGAGCAGTTCTTC
>-|once|TRBJ1-1|TRBV29-1
CSVAPLLNTEAFF
TGCAGCGTTGCTCCCCTATTGAACACTGAAGCTTTCTTT
>TRBD2|-|TRBJ2-1|TRBV20-1
CSALGLVSMGGQFF
TGCAGTGCCCTGGGACTAGTCTCTATGGGTGGGCAGTTCTTC
>TRBD1|-|TRBJ1-1|TRBV6-5
CASSDGQGGTEAFF
TGTGCCAGCAGTGACGGGCAGGGGGGCACTGAAGCTTTCTTC
>TRBD2|few|TRBJ2-1|TRBV7-2
CASSRPRGGSSTYNEQFF
TGTGCCAGCAGCCGCCCTCGAGGCGGGAGTTCTACCTACAATGAGCAGTTCTTC
>-|-|TRBJ1-2|TRBV27
CASSSYSGQRYGYTF
TGTGCCAGCAGTTCCTATTCGGGGCAGCGCTATGGCTACACCTTC
>-|few|TRBJ1-3|TRBV7-9
CASSPRPTGNTIYF
TGTGCCAGCAGCCCACGCCCGACTGGAAACACCATATATTTT
>TRBD1|-|TRBJ1-5|TRBV6-5
CASSQDRELQPQHF
TGTGCCAGCAGTCAGGACAGGGAGCTTCAGCCCCAGCATTTT
>TRBD1|-|TRBJ1-2|TRBV14
CASSRKRDSFYGYTF
TGTGCCAGCAGCCGGAAACGGGACAGCTTCTATGGCTACACCTTC
>-|few|TRBJ2-3|TRBV7-9
CASSPAAGGDTQYF
TGTGCCAGCAGCCCAGCAGCAGGTGGAGATACGCAGTATTTT